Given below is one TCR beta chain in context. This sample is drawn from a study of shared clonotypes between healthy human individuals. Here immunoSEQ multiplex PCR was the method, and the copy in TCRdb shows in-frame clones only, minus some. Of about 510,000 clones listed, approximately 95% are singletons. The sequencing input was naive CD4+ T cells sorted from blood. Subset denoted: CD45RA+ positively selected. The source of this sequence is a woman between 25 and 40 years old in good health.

The CDR3 region has the DNA TGCGCCAGCAGCTTGGCCGGGGACTCTGGAAACACCATATATTTT. Protein: CASSLAGDSGNTIYF. The V and J genes are TRBV5-1 and TRBJ1-3; D gene ambiguous. CDR1 SGHRS and CDR2 YFSETQ come from the germline V gene. V was shortened by 0 bases and J by 0 bases, with 7 bases between the two germline ends. The CDR3 contains 15 residues.